These 28 T cell receptor beta chains originate from one sample sequenced in a study of blood T cell repertoires in COVID-19. The repertoire was sequenced with immunoSEQ multiplex PCR; TCRdb's copy has only in-frame clones and lacks some. The sample has nearly 200,000 clones, about 85% seen once. Sequencing was performed on peripheral blood. The receptors originated from a man in his 60s with COVID-19, enrolled during active disease.

The chain joins TRBV6-5 to TRBJ1-5; 8 bases map to TRBD1. J lost 5 bases, V lost 6 bases, and 6 bases had no gene match. CDR1 and CDR2 (germline): MNHEY, SVGAGI. This CDR3 comprises 14 residues. CDR3 sequence reads: CASSSGTGYQPQHF. CDR3 coding DNA: TGTGCCAGCAGCTCCGGGACAGGTTATCAGCCCCAGCATTTT.

This chain joins TRBV7-2 and TRBJ2-5, with 9 positions matching TRBD1. Germline CDR1 SGHTA, CDR2 FQGNSA. The CDR3 contains 15 residues. V dropped 5 bases and J dropped 3; count of bases not matched to a gene: 7. For the CDR3, the DNA is TGTGCCAGCAGCGCAGGGACAGGGCAAAAAGAGACCCAGTACTTC. Protein product: CASSAGTGQKETQYF.

The genes are TRBV7-2 and TRBJ2-7; TRBD1 aligns across 10 bases. The ends lost 5 bases at V and 3 bases at J; junction bases unmatched: 13. The CDR3 extends over 17 amino acids. The germline V gene encodes CDR1 SGHTA and CDR2 FQGNSA. CDR3 amino acids: CASSIGPPGQGIYEQYF. For the CDR3, the DNA is TGTGCCAGCAGCATTGGTCCCCCGGGACAGGGGATCTACGAGCAGTACTTC.

V and J are TRBV7-2 and TRBJ1-3, with D hard to call. The V gene lost 2 bases and the J gene lost 0 bases, with 8 bases spanning the gap. Germline CDR1 reads SGHTA; CDR2 reads FQGNSA. This CDR3 spans 15 amino acids. The CDR3 region has the DNA TGTGCCAGCAGCTTAACGGGTGTCTCTGGAAACACCATATATTTT. It codes for CASSLTGVSGNTIYF. Full variable domain (outside the CDR3, taken from reference TRBV7-2 and TRBJ1-3): GAGVSQSPSNKVTEKGKDVELRCDPISGHTALYWYRQSLGQGLEFLIYFQGNSAPDKSGLPSDRFSAERTGGSVSTLTIQRTQQEDSAVYLCASSLTGVSGNTIYFGEGSWLTVV.

This chain links TRBV19 with TRBJ1-1; the D gene is possibly TRBD1 (6 bases). Germline CDR1 is LNHDA and CDR2 is SQIVND (reference sequence). The ends were cut back, 4 bases at V and 4 bases at J, with 7 bases in the middle. There are 12 residues in the CDR3. The CDR3 protein is CASSKGGTEAFF. The CDR3 DNA reads as TGTGCCAGTAGTAAAGGGGGCACTGAAGCTTTCTTT.

This chain joins TRBV19 and TRBJ2-5, with D possibly TRBD2 on 5 matching bases. The V gene's germline CDR1 is LNHDA and CDR2 SQIVND (reference sequence). This CDR3 contains 15 residues. V was trimmed by 3 bases and J by 4 bases, leaving 15 bases between them. CDR3 sequence reads: CASSIREGIRETQYF. The CDR3 DNA sequence: TGTGCCAGTAGTATCCGGGAAGGAATTAGAGAGACCCAGTACTTC.

As to this clone: The same CDR3 can be traced to other DNA sequences in this sample. This sequence joins TRBV3-1 (or the pseudogene TRBV3-2) and TRBJ1-1; maybe TRBD1 (5 bases). Trimming took off 5 bases at V and 1 base at J, with 11 bases between the two ends. The CDR3 contains 14 residues. The germline V gene encodes CDR1 LGHDT and CDR2 YNNKEL (reference sequence). This CDR3 is CASSLSGGNTEAFF. CDR3 coding DNA: TGTGCCAGCAGCTTATCCGGGGGGAACACTGAAGCTTTCTTT.

This chain links TRBV5-1 with TRBJ1-6, with D tentatively TRBD1 (5 bases). CDR1 is SGHRS and CDR2 is YFSETQ in the germline V gene. Trimming took 0 bases from V and 6 from J, leaving 16 bases between them. The CDR3 length is 17 residues. In DNA, the CDR3 is TGCGCCAGCAGCTTGGATTCCGCAGGGCCCACTAATTCACCCCTCCACTTT. It yields the protein CASSLDSAGPTNSPLHF. Full variable domain (missing parts from reference TRBV5-1 and TRBJ1-6): KAGVTQTPRYLIKTRGQQVTLSCSPISGHRSVSWYQQTPGQGLQFLFEYFSETQRNKGNFPGRFSGRQFSNSRSEMNVSTLELGDSALYLCASSLDSAGPTNSPLHFGNGTRLTVT.

The V gene is TRBV7-6, the J gene TRBJ1-1; D uncertain. The CDR3 has 15 residues. The V gene lost 3 bases and the J gene lost 6 bases, with 17 bases spanning the gap. Per the germline V gene, CDR1 is SGHVS and CDR2 is FNYEAQ. The DNA of the CDR3 is TGTGCCAGCAGCTTGTATCTGGCAGGCTCGTCTGAAGCTTTCTTT. Translating it yields CASSLYLAGSSEAFF.

This chain joins TRBV20-1 and TRBJ1-2; weak D call: TRBD1 (5 bases). From germline, CDR1 is DFQATT and CDR2 SNEGSKA (reference sequence). Trimming stripped 3 bases from V and 5 bases from J, with 13 bases between. The CDR3 loop spans 13 amino acids. For the CDR3, the DNA is TGCAGTGCTAGTATGCAGACAGTATATGGCTACACCTTC. Encoded protein: CSASMQTVYGYTF.

V gene TRBV4-2 combines with J gene TRBJ2-1, with D perhaps matching TRBD2 (6 bases). The length of the CDR3 is 15 residues. V was clipped by 8 bases and J by 2 bases, with 16 bases between them. In germline, CDR1 is LGHNA, CDR2 YNFKEQ. CDR3 region: CASSPEEGTYNEQFF. CDR3 DNA sequence: TGTGCCAGCTCCCCCGAGGAGGGGACCTACAATGAGCAGTTCTTC.

This clone came up a few times. The chain employs TRBV9 and TRBJ2-3; 7 bases match TRBD2. The CDR3 loop spans 15 amino acids. Trimming at V came to 4 bases and at J to 2 bases, leaving 7 bases not matched to a gene. Germline CDR1 SGDLS, CDR2 YYNGEE. The CDR3 loop reads CASSSSGRSTDTQYF. The CDR3 DNA sequence: TGTGCCAGCAGCTCATCCGGGAGGTCCACAGATACGCAGTATTTT.

V is TRBV28 and J is TRBJ1-5; 7 bases fit TRBD1. This CDR3 is built from 15 residues. The V gene end was trimmed by 6 bases and the J gene end by 6 bases; junction bases not matched to a gene: 11. Germline-derived CDR1 and CDR2 are MDHEN and SYDVKM. The CDR3 DNA sequence: TGTGCCAGCAGCGGGGGAAGGGGGCATTTTCAGCCCCAGCATTTT. Amino acid sequence: CASSGGRGHFQPQHF.

There are a few counts of this clone. The rearrangement joins TRBV7-8 to TRBJ1-2; 7 bases match TRBD1. This CDR3 is 15 amino acids long. Germline V lookup: CDR1 SGHVS, CDR2 FQNEAQ. V shed 5 bases, J shed 7 bases, and the junction held 13 bases outside the gene matches. The CDR3 region is CASSANPFQGGGYTF. The CDR3 coding sequence is TGTGCCAGCAGCGCCAACCCCTTCCAGGGGGGTGGCTACACCTTC.

V usage is TRBV18 and J usage is TRBJ2-3, with 9 bases matching TRBD1. CDR1 is KGHSH and CDR2 is LQKENI in the germline V gene. The ends lost 1 base at V and 5 bases at J; junction bases unmatched: 4. This CDR3 has 15 residues. CDR3 amino acids: CASSPQTGGKDTQYF. The CDR3, as DNA: TGTGCCAGCTCACCACAAACAGGGGGCAAAGATACGCAGTATTTT. Variable domain in full (rest from reference TRBV18 and TRBJ2-3): NAGVMQNPRHLVRRRGQEARLRCSPMKGHSHVYWYRQLPEEGLKFMVYLQKENIIDESGMPKERFSAEFPKEGPSILRIQQVVRGDSAAYFCASSPQTGGKDTQYFGPGTRLTVL.

The chain has TRBV28 and TRBJ1-1; no clear D gene. Germline CDR1 reads MDHEN; CDR2 reads SYDVKM. The CDR3 loop spans 11 amino acids. Trimming pared 7 bases from V and 5 bases from J, leaving 8 bases between. CDR3 sequence (DNA): TGTGCCAGCAAGCTTCGGACTGAAGCTTTCTTT. It encodes CASKLRTEAFF.

J is TRBJ2-5 and V is TRBV2, with 8 bases lining up with TRBD2. The CDR3 consists of 14 residues. Germline CDR1 reads SNHLY; CDR2 reads FYNNEI. V shed 7 bases and J 5 bases; nucleotides not matched to a gene: 9. The CDR3 DNA follows: TGTGCCAGCACTCCAGGACTAGCTTTCGAGACCCAGTACTTC. Amino acid sequence: CASTPGLAFETQYF.

The rearrangement uses TRBV3-1 (or the pseudogene TRBV3-2) and TRBJ2-1; 7 nucleotides align to TRBD2. This CDR3 has 12 amino acids. Trimming at V came to 6 bases and at J to 7 bases, leaving 3 bases not matched to a gene. The germline CDR1 and CDR2 sequences are LGHDT and YNNKEL (reference sequence). The chain's CDR3 is CASRRSGNEQFF. CDR3 DNA: TGTGCCAGCAGACGTAGCGGGAATGAGCAGTTCTTC.

The CDR3 DNA reads TGTGCCTGGGCGACAAGGGAGGCATGGCAGTACTTC. Protein product: CAWATREAWQYF. This chain connects TRBV30 to TRBJ2-7; D perhaps matches TRBD2 (6 bases). The CDR3 sequence is 12 residues long. The germline V and J ends were trimmed by 5 bases and 9 bases, with 17 bases remaining between them. Germline V CDR1 and CDR2: GTSNPN, SVGIG (reference sequence).

The chain uses TRBV10-3 and TRBJ2-7; 7 positions match TRBD2. This CDR3 is built from 12 residues. The germline CDR1 and CDR2 sequences are ENHRY and SYGVKD. The J segment lost 6 bases and the V segment lost 8 bases, leaving 7 bases of the junction unmatched. CDR3 sequence reads: CAIGGAGVEQYF. CDR3 sequence (DNA): TGTGCCATCGGAGGGGCGGGGGTCGAGCAGTACTTC.

The chain employs TRBV27 and TRBJ1-3, with no clear D. Per germline, CDR1 MNHEY and CDR2 SMNVEV (reference sequence). Deletions cut 0 bases from V and 4 bases from J, with 7 bases between. The CDR3 runs to 14 residues. The CDR3 nucleotides are TGTGCCAGCAGTTTATCCGAAGCCGGAAACACCATATATTTT. Amino acids: CASSLSEAGNTIYF.

About this clone itself: This sample also contains other DNA sequences that code for the same CDR3. This chain joins TRBV30 and TRBJ1-1, with D tentatively TRBD1 (6 bases). V gave up 0 bases and J gave up 1 base, with 6 bases separating them. The germline CDR1 and CDR2 sequences are GTSNPN and SVGIG (reference sequence). The CDR3 is made up of 13 amino acids. The CDR3 loop reads CAWSVQGNTEAFF. Written as DNA, the CDR3 is TGTGCCTGGAGTGTACAGGGGAACACTGAAGCTTTCTTT.

The V gene is TRBV18, the J gene TRBJ1-1, with 8 nucleotides matching TRBD1. This CDR3 region has 14 residues. After removal of 3 bases from V and 1 base from J, the junction contained 1 base not matched to a gene. Germline V gene lookup returns CDR1 KGHSH and CDR2 LQKENI. This chain's CDR3 is CASSPGQANTEAFF. The CDR3 DNA follows: TGTGCCAGCTCACCGGGACAGGCGAACACTGAAGCTTTCTTT.

The V and J genes are TRBV6-5 and TRBJ1-1; no firm D call. CDR1 MNHEY and CDR2 SVGAGI come from the germline V gene. The CDR3 extends over 14 amino acids. V was pared by 0 bases and J by 0 bases, with 5 bases between. The CDR3 is CASSYSYMNTEAFF. The CDR3 region has the DNA TGTGCCAGCAGTTACTCTTACATGAACACTGAAGCTTTCTTT.

This sequence joins TRBV18 and TRBJ2-4; TRBD1 matches 7 bases. V shed 0 bases, J shed 0 bases, and the junction held 5 bases outside the gene matches. Germline CDR1 is KGHSH and CDR2 is LQKENI. The CDR3 totals 17 residues. The CDR3 sequence: CASSPPGQNIAKNIQYF. The CDR3 DNA reads TGTGCCAGCTCACCACCGGGACAGAACATAGCCAAAAACATTCAGTACTTC.

The rearrangement joins TRBV10-1 to TRBJ2-2; 8 bases are shared with TRBD1. The germline V gene has CDR1 WNHNN and CDR2 SYGVQD (reference sequence). This CDR3 comprises 15 residues. J gave up 1 base and V 6 bases, and 4 bases lay outside the gene matches. The chain's CDR3 is CASRAGQGNTGELFF. The CDR3 DNA reads TGCGCCAGCAGAGCCGGACAGGGGAACACCGGGGAGCTGTTTTTT.

The chain carries TRBV15 and TRBJ2-2; D may be TRBD1 (6 bases). The V gene lost 8 bases and the J gene lost 1 base, with 17 bases spanning the gap. This CDR3 spans 16 amino acids. Looked up from germline, CDR1 is LNHNV and CDR2 is YYDKDF (reference sequence). As DNA, the CDR3 is TGTGCCACCGGGCCTGGAACAGGGTTGAACACCGGGGAGCTGTTTTTT. Translating it yields CATGPGTGLNTGELFF.

The chain uses TRBV5-1 and TRBJ1-6; D ambiguous. The V gene lost 6 bases and the J gene lost 7 bases, with 11 bases spanning the gap. Germline loops: CDR1 SGHRS, CDR2 YFSETQ. This CDR3 has 13 residues. CDR3 protein: CASTPNENSPLHF. CDR3 coding DNA: TGCGCCAGCACCCCGAACGAGAATTCACCCCTCCACTTT.